This is a list of T cell receptor beta chains from one sample in a study of T cell responses to AZD1222 COVID-19 vaccine. Assay used: immunoSEQ multiplex PCR; TCRdb lists only in-frame clones, some missing. The repertoire holds approximately 100,000 clones, with around 94% as singletons. This specimen was peripheral blood, taken on day 0 of AZD1222 vaccination. These receptors all come from an adult in good health. CDR3s include the opening cysteine and the closing phenylalanine or tryptophan. Fields, in order: CDR3 DNA, CDR3 protein, D gene, V gene, J gene, clone size. D genes are given only for firm matches. The size entry is marked missing in some rows and otherwise reads once, few, many or a size class.

DNA: TGTGCCAGCAGTAACCGGGACAGGGGGAGAGCTTTCTTT
CDR3: CASSNRDRGRAFF
D: TRBD1
V: TRBV25-1
J: TRBJ1-1
size: -

DNA: TGCGCCAGCAGCCAAGCTCCTGGCTTTGACGGGGAGCTGTTTTTT
CDR3: CASSQAPGFDGELFF
D: -
V: TRBV4-1
J: TRBJ2-2
size: -

DNA: TGTGCCAGCAGCCGTCCCGGGACAGGGTTGAGCACTGAAGCTTTCTTT
CDR3: CASSRPGTGLSTEAFF
D: TRBD1
V: TRBV7-9
J: TRBJ1-1
size: -

DNA: TGTGCCAGTAGTATCGCAGGCTCCCAAGAGACCCAGTACTTC
CDR3: CASSIAGSQETQYF
D: -
V: TRBV19
J: TRBJ2-5
size: -

DNA: TGCGCCAGCAGCTTGGAACCCCCCTTATTGTGGGCAGGGGACACTGAAGCTTTCTTT
CDR3: CASSLEPPLLWAGDTEAFF
D: -
V: TRBV5-1
J: TRBJ1-1
size: -

DNA: TGTGCCAGCAGCAAAAGGACTCCAAGGAGGAGGGTAAGCGAGCAGTACTTC
CDR3: CASSKRTPRRRVSEQYF
D: -
V: TRBV21-1
J: TRBJ2-7
size: -

DNA: TGTGCCAGCAGCCCCAGGGATGGCTACACCTTC
CDR3: CASSPRDGYTF
D: -
V: TRBV6-2/TRBV6-3
J: TRBJ1-2
size: -

DNA: TGCGCCAGCAGCTTGGCAGGACTAGCGGGAGAGACCCAGTACTTC
CDR3: CASSLAGLAGETQYF
D: TRBD2
V: TRBV5-1
J: TRBJ2-5
size: -

DNA: TGTGCCAGCAGCTTAGCGCTATCTAGAGACCTCACCGGGGAGCTGTTTTTT
CDR3: CASSLALSRDLTGELFF
D: -
V: TRBV7-2
J: TRBJ2-2
size: -

DNA: TGCGCCAGCAGCGTTAGCGGGAGTTCCCCAGATACGCAGTATTTT
CDR3: CASSVSGSSPDTQYF
D: TRBD2
V: TRBV5-1
J: TRBJ2-3
size: -

DNA: TGTGCCTGGAGTGTAACAGGGAAATCACCCCTCCACTTT
CDR3: CAWSVTGKSPLHF
D: -
V: TRBV30
J: TRBJ1-6
size: -

DNA: TGTGCCACTCGAGGGGGTCGGACCGGGGAGCTGTTTTTT
CDR3: CATRGGRTGELFF
D: -
V: TRBV7-2
J: TRBJ2-2
size: -

DNA: TGTGCCAGCAGTACGGGACTAAGGAATGCGCAGTATTTT
CDR3: CASSTGLRNAQYF
D: TRBD2
V: TRBV12-3/TRBV12-4
J: TRBJ2-3
size: -

DNA: TGTGCCAGTAGTATTACCAGGGAAGAGACCCAGTACTTC
CDR3: CASSITREETQYF
D: -
V: TRBV19
J: TRBJ2-5
size: -

DNA: TGTGCCAGCAGTACTAGCGGGAGGGCTTATGAGCAGTTCTTC
CDR3: CASSTSGRAYEQFF
D: TRBD2
V: TRBV2
J: TRBJ2-1
size: once

DNA: TGTGCCAGCAGTTACGCCAGGGGGCGGGATGGCTACACTTTC
CDR3: CASSYARGRDGYTF
D: TRBD1
V: TRBV6-5
J: TRBJ1-2
size: -

DNA: TGTGCCAGCTCCCCCGTCACCTGGACAGGGGCAACGGATTCACCCCTCCACTTT
CDR3: CASSPVTWTGATDSPLHF
D: TRBD1
V: TRBV18
J: TRBJ1-6
size: -

DNA: TGCGCCAGCAGCCAAGCCCTCGGGACAGGGTTGTACGGAGCTTTCTTT
CDR3: CASSQALGTGLYGAFF
D: TRBD1
V: TRBV4-3
J: TRBJ1-1
size: -

DNA: TGCGCCAGCATAGACAGCTCCTATAATTCACCCCTCCACTTT
CDR3: CASIDSSYNSPLHF
D: -
V: TRBV10-2
J: TRBJ1-6
size: once

DNA: TGTGCCTGGAGTGTTGGGGAAGCAAACACCTTC
CDR3: CAWSVGEANTF
D: -
V: TRBV30
J: TRBJ1-2
size: -

DNA: TGTGCCAGTAGTATTTCTCGGACAGGGAGCACTGAAGCTTTCTTT
CDR3: CASSISRTGSTEAFF
D: TRBD1
V: TRBV19
J: TRBJ1-1
size: -

DNA: TGTGCCAGCAGTTTTAGTTACGAGCAGTACTTC
CDR3: CASSFSYEQYF
D: -
V: TRBV28
J: TRBJ2-7
size: once

DNA: TGTGCTAGCAGCCCCATCCACTCTGGGGCCAACGTCCTGACTTTC
CDR3: CASSPIHSGANVLTF
D: -
V: TRBV7-7
J: TRBJ2-6
size: once

DNA: TGTGCCAGCAGAGAAGAAGTATGGGGGAACACTGAAGCTTTCTTT
CDR3: CASREEVWGNTEAFF
D: -
V: TRBV7-8
J: TRBJ1-1
size: -

DNA: TGTGCCAGCAGCTTAGAGGGACAGGGTGGGGGAAACACCATATATTTT
CDR3: CASSLEGQGGGNTIYF
D: TRBD1
V: TRBV7-2
J: TRBJ1-3
size: -

DNA: TGTGCCAGCAGTGGGGCGGCCCCAGGACAGGTATACAATGAGCAGTTCTTC
CDR3: CASSGAAPGQVYNEQFF
D: TRBD1
V: TRBV2
J: TRBJ2-1
size: -

DNA: TGCGCCAGCAGCCAAGAACTGAGCATGGAGACCCAGTACTTC
CDR3: CASSQELSMETQYF
D: -
V: TRBV4-3
J: TRBJ2-5
size: -

DNA: TGTGCCAGCAGCGCTCAATCGGGCCCCTCCATTGAGCAGTTCTTC
CDR3: CASSAQSGPSIEQFF
D: -
V: TRBV9
J: TRBJ2-1
size: -

DNA: TGCGCCAGCAACTATGCGGGCATGAACACTGAAGCTTTCTTT
CDR3: CASNYAGMNTEAFF
D: -
V: TRBV5-1
J: TRBJ1-1
size: -

DNA: TGTGCCAGCAGCCAACTTCCGCTGGTTGAAGAAGCTTTCTTT
CDR3: CASSQLPLVEEAFF
D: -
V: TRBV3-1/TRBV3-2
J: TRBJ1-1
size: -

DNA: TGTGCCAGCAGCTTAGCGGGCGATTTGGCAGGGAACTATGGCTACACCTTC
CDR3: CASSLAGDLAGNYGYTF
D: -
V: TRBV7-9
J: TRBJ1-2
size: -

DNA: TGTGCCAGCAGCCAATTCAGACAGATAAACACTGAAGCTTTCTTT
CDR3: CASSQFRQINTEAFF
D: -
V: TRBV6-5
J: TRBJ1-1
size: -

DNA: TGTGCCAGCAGCGTCGGACATACCGACGAGGACACCATATATTTT
CDR3: CASSVGHTDEDTIYF
D: -
V: TRBV2
J: TRBJ1-3
size: -

DNA: TGTGCCAGCACCTTAGAGCAGGGGAACACTGAAGCTTTCTTT
CDR3: CASTLEQGNTEAFF
D: -
V: TRBV2
J: TRBJ1-1
size: -

DNA: TGTGCCACCAGTGATTCTCGACAGGGGAACTATGGCTACACCTTC
CDR3: CATSDSRQGNYGYTF
D: TRBD1
V: TRBV24-1
J: TRBJ1-2
size: -

DNA: TGTGCCAGTAATAGCGGGAGGGCCTTAGATACGCAGTATTTT
CDR3: CASNSGRALDTQYF
D: TRBD2
V: TRBV9
J: TRBJ2-3
size: -

DNA: TGTGCCAGCAGCCCCCACCGAACCGGGACATCGAACACCGGGGAGCTGTTTTTT
CDR3: CASSPHRTGTSNTGELFF
D: -
V: TRBV7-3
J: TRBJ2-2
size: -

DNA: TGTGCCAGCAGCTTAGTGGGGCAGGACTACGAGCAGTACTTC
CDR3: CASSLVGQDYEQYF
D: -
V: TRBV11-2
J: TRBJ2-7
size: -

DNA: TGCGGCACCTTAGGAGGGGATCACTATGGCTACACCTTC
CDR3: CGTLGGDHYGYTF
D: -
V: TRBV10-2
J: TRBJ1-2
size: -

DNA: TGTGCCAGCAGCCCTCGGACAGGGGGAGACTATGGCTACACCTTC
CDR3: CASSPRTGGDYGYTF
D: TRBD1
V: TRBV9
J: TRBJ1-2
size: -

DNA: TGTGCCAGCAGGGGGACAGGGGAGTCCTATAATTCACCCCTCCACTTT
CDR3: CASRGTGESYNSPLHF
D: TRBD1
V: TRBV27
J: TRBJ1-6
size: -

DNA: TGTGCCAGCAGCGTAGAAAAGTGGGTCACCGGGGAGCTGTTTTTT
CDR3: CASSVEKWVTGELFF
D: -
V: TRBV9
J: TRBJ2-2
size: -

DNA: TGCGCCAGCAGCGAGGGACAGACTGGTAATTCACCCCTCCACTTT
CDR3: CASSEGQTGNSPLHF
D: TRBD1
V: TRBV5-1
J: TRBJ1-6
size: -

DNA: TGTGCCAGCAGCTCTACTAGCGGGGGGTACGAGCAGTACTTC
CDR3: CASSSTSGGYEQYF
D: TRBD2
V: TRBV5-6
J: TRBJ2-7
size: -

DNA: TGTGCCAGCAGTGAAGGGGAATTAACTAATGAAAAACTGTTTTTT
CDR3: CASSEGELTNEKLFF
D: -
V: TRBV2
J: TRBJ1-4
size: -

DNA: TGTGCCAGCAGCCTTGGGACAGGGGAACCCAACTATGGCTACACCTTC
CDR3: CASSLGTGEPNYGYTF
D: TRBD1
V: TRBV28
J: TRBJ1-2
size: -

DNA: TGTGCCAGCAGCGGGGGGGCCGACACCGGGGAGCTGTTTTTT
CDR3: CASSGGADTGELFF
D: TRBD2
V: TRBV6-5
J: TRBJ2-2
size: once

DNA: TGCGCCAGCAGCCAAGATCAGGGGGTAGGGGCAGATACGCAGTATTTT
CDR3: CASSQDQGVGADTQYF
D: TRBD1
V: TRBV4-1
J: TRBJ2-3
size: -

DNA: TGCAGCGTTGCTGTGGCGGGGACCACCTCTGGAAACACCATATATTTT
CDR3: CSVAVAGTTSGNTIYF
D: -
V: TRBV29-1
J: TRBJ1-3
size: -

DNA: TGTGCCAGCAGTTTATCGATACCGCGGACAGGGGACTACGAGCAGTACTTC
CDR3: CASSLSIPRTGDYEQYF
D: TRBD1
V: TRBV27
J: TRBJ2-7
size: -

DNA: TGTGCCAGCAGCTTAGAGGGCGGCTTCATGGTTCAGCAGTACTTC
CDR3: CASSLEGGFMVQQYF
D: -
V: TRBV7-2
J: TRBJ2-7
size: -

DNA: TGTGCCAGTAACCAACTAGCGGCTTACTACAATGAGCAGTTCTTC
CDR3: CASNQLAAYYNEQFF
D: TRBD2
V: TRBV19
J: TRBJ2-1
size: -

DNA: TGTGCCAGCAGCCTCGGCCAGGGGGACGGAAACACCATATATTTT
CDR3: CASSLGQGDGNTIYF
D: TRBD1
V: TRBV25-1
J: TRBJ1-3
size: -

DNA: TGTGCCAGCAGCTTAGGGGCAGGGGTGGTCCATGAGCAGTTCTTC
CDR3: CASSLGAGVVHEQFF
D: -
V: TRBV7-4
J: TRBJ2-1
size: -